This note documents a single TCR beta chain sequence. Its recognized antigen is unknown. No base-level quality is on record; no much larger clone is a single base apart. This sample was included in a study of blood T cell repertoires in COVID-19 (dated by TCRdb to the early 2020s). Regarding the complete study: Samples covering the acute and convalescent phases of COVID-19 were provided by collaborators in the United States, Italy and Spain. The prospective study material was composed of cDNA or gDNA derived from T cells, B-cell-depleted T cells, or PBMCs. Deeply sampled blood TCRbeta repertoires from subjects exposed to, actively infected with, or recovered from COVID-19 were included in the dataset. A freely available public database, intended as a resource for researchers studying the immune response to SARS-CoV-2, is where the repertoires were released. The samples were drawn from the first 160 participants of the ongoing ImmuneRACE study and from 950 to 1,500 subjects provided by 6 global collaborators. Sample metadata almost always included a de-identified subject ID, COVID-19 status, age in years and sex. Where available, HLA class I and class II types were obtained from metadata supplied by the sample provider rather than from assay-based typing. Overall study outcomes, separate from this receptor: How much clinical and demographic metadata was included differed by source and by participant, and the metadata was provided uncurated.

Each collaborating institution followed its own protocols to collect whole blood in K2EDTA tubes. For TCRbeta analysis, collaborators shipped samples as frozen whole blood, isolated PBMCs, or DNA extracted from either of those sample types. The immunoSEQ Assay, a bias-controlled multiplex PCR, was used to amplify TCRbeta CDR3 regions from genomic DNA. The original pipeline was this. The number of nucleated cells in each sample was estimated from the amplification of reference gene primers within the assay. To quantify the absolute abundance of each unique TCRbeta CDR3 rearrangement, sequence reads were collapsed and filtered. For each sample, productive Simpson clonality was calculated as the square root of Simpson's diversity index across productive rearrangements. TCRdb's version of the immuneACCESS table is confined to in-frame rearrangements and falls short of the full clone set. An unresolved V gene accounts for under half of the shortfall where checked; the remainder is of unknown origin. D and trimming were read from the DNA, whereas the V and J calls and clone size are those reported in that table. The sample records about 150,000 clones, around 83% of which are singletons. The leading ten clones occupy 25% to 30% of the sample.

Including cysteine and phenylalanine, the CDR3 has 14 amino acids. Only the CDR3 part of the read is kept: 42 bases, read in frame from the first base. Trimming takes 1 base off V and 2 bases off J; junction bases not matched to a gene: 1. The germline V gene (reference sequence) sets CDR1 to LGHDT and CDR2 to YNNKEL. Sequenced input: peripheral blood. This receptor was obtained from a woman aged 60-75 years with acute or convalescent COVID-19. The chain links TRBV3-1 (or the pseudogene TRBV3-2) with TRBJ2-5; 7 bases in the middle match TRBD2. The CDR3 has the sequence CASSQARGQETQYF. The sequenced DNA: TGTGCCAGCAGCCAAGCGCGGGGGCAAGAGACCCAGTACTTC.